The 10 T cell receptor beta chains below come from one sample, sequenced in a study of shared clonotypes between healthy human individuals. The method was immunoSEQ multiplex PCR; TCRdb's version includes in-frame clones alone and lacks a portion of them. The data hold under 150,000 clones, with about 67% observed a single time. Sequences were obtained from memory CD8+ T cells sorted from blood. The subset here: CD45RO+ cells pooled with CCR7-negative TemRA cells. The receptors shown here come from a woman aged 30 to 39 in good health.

The CDR3 protein is CASSSDWAEQYF. In DNA form, the CDR3 reads TGTGCCAGCAGCTCCGATTGGGCCGAGCAGTACTTC. The chain combines TRBV7-2 with TRBJ2-7; D call uncertain. CDR3 length: 12 residues. The V gene lost 4 bases and the J gene lost 6 bases, with 10 bases spanning the gap. Germline V gene sequence: CDR1 SGHTA, CDR2 FQGNSA.

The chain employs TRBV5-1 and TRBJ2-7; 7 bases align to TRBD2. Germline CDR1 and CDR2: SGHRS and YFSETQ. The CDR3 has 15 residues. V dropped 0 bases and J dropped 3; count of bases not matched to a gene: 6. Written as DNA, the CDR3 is TGCGCCAGCAGCTTGGTCCGGGCGGGAGACTACGAGCAGTACTTC. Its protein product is CASSLVRAGDYEQYF.

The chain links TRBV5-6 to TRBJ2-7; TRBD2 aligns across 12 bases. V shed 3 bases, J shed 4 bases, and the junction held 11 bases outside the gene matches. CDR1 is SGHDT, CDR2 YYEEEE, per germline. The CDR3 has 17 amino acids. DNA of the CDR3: TGTGCCAGCAGCTGGGGAGAAGGGACTAGCGGGCCGTACGAGCAGTACTTC. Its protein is CASSWGEGTSGPYEQYF.

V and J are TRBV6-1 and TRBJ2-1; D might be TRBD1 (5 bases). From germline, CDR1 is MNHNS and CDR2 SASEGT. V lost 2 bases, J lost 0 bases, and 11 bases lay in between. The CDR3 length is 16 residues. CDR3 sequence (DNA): TGTGCCAGCAGTGAACAGGGTTTGAGCTCCTACAATGAGCAGTTCTTC. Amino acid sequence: CASSEQGLSSYNEQFF.

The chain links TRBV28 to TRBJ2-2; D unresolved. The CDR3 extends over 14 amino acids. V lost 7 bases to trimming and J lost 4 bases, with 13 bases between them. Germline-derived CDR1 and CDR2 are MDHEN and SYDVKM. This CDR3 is CASTVIMGTGELFF. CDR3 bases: TGTGCCAGCACTGTGATAATGGGCACCGGGGAGCTGTTTTTT.

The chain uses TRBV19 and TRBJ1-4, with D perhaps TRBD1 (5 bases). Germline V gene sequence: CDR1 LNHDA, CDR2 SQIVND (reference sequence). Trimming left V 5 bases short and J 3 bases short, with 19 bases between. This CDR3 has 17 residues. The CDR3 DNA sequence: TGTGCCAGTAGTCCAGTAGGTCGAGGGGCGCCTAATGAAAAACTGTTTTTT. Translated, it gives CASSPVGRGAPNEKLFF.

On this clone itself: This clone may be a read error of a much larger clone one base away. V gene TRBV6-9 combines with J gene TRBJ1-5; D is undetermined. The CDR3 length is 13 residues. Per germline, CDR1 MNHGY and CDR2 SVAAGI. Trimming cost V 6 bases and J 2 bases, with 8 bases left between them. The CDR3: CASRAVGNQPQHF. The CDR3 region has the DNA TGTGCCAGCAGGGCGGTCGGCAATCAGCCCCAGCATTTT.

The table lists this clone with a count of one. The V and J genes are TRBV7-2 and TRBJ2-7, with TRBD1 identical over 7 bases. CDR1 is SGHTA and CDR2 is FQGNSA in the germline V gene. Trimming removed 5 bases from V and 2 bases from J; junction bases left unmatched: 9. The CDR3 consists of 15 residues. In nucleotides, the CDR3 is TGTGCCAGCAGCCTCAGTGAGACAGGGCCCTACGAGCAGTACTTC. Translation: CASSLSETGPYEQYF. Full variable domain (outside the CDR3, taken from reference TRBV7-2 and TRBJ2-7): GAGVSQSPSNKVTEKGKDVELRCDPISGHTALYWYRQSLGQGLEFLIYFQGNSAPDKSGLPSDRFSAERTGGSVSTLTIQRTQQEDSAVYLCASSLSETGPYEQYFGPGTRLTVT.

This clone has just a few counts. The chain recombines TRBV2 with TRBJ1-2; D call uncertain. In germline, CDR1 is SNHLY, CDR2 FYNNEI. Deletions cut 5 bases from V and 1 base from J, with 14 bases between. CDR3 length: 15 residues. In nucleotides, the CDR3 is TGTGCCAGCAGTTTCACTCCGGGTATTAACTATGGCTACACCTTC. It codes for CASSFTPGINYGYTF.

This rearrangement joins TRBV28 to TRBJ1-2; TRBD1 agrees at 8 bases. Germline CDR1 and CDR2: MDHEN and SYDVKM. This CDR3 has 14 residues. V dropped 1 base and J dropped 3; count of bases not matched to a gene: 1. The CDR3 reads CASSLSGGYYGYTF. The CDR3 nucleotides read TGTGCCAGCAGTTTATCAGGGGGCTACTATGGCTACACCTTC.